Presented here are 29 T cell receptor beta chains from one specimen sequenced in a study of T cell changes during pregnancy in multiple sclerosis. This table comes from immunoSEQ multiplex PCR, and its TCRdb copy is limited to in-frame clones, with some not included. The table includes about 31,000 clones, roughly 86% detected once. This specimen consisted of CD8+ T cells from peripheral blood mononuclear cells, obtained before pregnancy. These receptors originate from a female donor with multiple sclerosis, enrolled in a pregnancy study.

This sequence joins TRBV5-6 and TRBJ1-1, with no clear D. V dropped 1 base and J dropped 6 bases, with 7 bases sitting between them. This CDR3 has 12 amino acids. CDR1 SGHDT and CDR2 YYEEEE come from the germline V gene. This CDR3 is CASSLRGSEAFF. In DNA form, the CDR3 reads TGTGCCAGCAGCTTGAGAGGGTCTGAAGCTTTCTTT.

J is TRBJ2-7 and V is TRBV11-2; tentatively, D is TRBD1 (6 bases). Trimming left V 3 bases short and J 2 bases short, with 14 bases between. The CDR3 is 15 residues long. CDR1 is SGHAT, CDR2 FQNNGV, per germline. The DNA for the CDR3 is TGTGCCAGCAGCTTTTCAGGGGAAGGGACCTACGAGCAGTACTTC. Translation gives CASSFSGEGTYEQYF.

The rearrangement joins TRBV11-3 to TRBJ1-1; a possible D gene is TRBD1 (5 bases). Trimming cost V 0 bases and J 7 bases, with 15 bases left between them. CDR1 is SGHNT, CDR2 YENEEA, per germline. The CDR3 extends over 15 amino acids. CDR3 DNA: TGTGCCAGCAGCTTAGATAGGTCGGCGGGGGTTGAAGCTTTCTTT. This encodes CASSLDRSAGVEAFF.

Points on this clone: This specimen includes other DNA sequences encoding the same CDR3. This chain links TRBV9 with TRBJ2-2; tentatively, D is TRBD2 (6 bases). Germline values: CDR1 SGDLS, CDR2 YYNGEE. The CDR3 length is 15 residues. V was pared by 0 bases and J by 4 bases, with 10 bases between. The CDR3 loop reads CASSVETGGTGELFF. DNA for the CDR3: TGTGCCAGCAGCGTAGAAACCGGGGGCACCGGGGAGCTGTTTTTT.

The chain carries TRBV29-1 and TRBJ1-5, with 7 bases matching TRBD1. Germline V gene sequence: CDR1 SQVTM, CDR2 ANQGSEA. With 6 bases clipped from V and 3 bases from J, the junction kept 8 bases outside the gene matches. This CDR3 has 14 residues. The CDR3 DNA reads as TGCAGCGTCGCCATACAGGGGACCAATCAGCCCCAGCATTTT. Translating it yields CSVAIQGTNQPQHF. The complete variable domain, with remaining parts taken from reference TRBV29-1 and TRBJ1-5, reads SAVISQKPSRDICQRGTSLTIQCQVDSQVTMMFWYRQQPGQSLTLIATANQGSEATYESGFVIDKFPISRPNLTFSTLTVSNMSPEDSSIYLCSVAIQGTNQPQHFGDGTRLSIL.

CDR3 coding DNA: TGTGCCAGCAGCTTAGCGACCGGACTAGCGGGAGGCCACACCTACGAGCAGTACTTC. The encoded protein is CASSLATGLAGGHTYEQYF. This chain connects TRBV7-9 to TRBJ2-7; TRBD2 agrees at 14 bases. The J segment lost 2 bases and the V segment lost 0 bases, leaving 9 bases of the junction unmatched. The CDR3 extends over 19 amino acids. CDR1 and CDR2 from the germline V gene are SEHNR and FQNEAQ (reference sequence).

CDR3 in DNA: TGTGCCAGCAAAAAGCGGGGGGAGACCCAGTACTTC. Amino acids: CASKKRGETQYF. The rearrangement links TRBV9 to TRBJ2-5, with TRBD2 identical over 8 bases. The V and J ends lost 6 bases and 5 bases, in that order; junction bases with no gene match: 3. The CDR3 is 12 amino acids. Germline V CDR1 and CDR2: SGDLS, YYNGEE. The full variable domain, its missing parts supplied by reference TRBV9 and TRBJ2-5, is DSGVTQTPKHLITATGQRVTLRCSPRSGDLSVYWYQQSLDQGLQFLIQYYNGEERAKGNILERFSAQQFPDLHSELNLSSLELGDSALYFCASKKRGETQYFGPGTRLLVL.

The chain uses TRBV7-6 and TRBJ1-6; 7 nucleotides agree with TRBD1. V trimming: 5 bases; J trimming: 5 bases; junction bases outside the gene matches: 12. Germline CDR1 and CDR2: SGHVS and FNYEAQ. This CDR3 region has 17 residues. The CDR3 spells CASSQRTGLSHNSPLHF. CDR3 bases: TGTGCCAGCAGCCAACGGACAGGTTTAAGTCATAATTCACCCCTCCACTTT.

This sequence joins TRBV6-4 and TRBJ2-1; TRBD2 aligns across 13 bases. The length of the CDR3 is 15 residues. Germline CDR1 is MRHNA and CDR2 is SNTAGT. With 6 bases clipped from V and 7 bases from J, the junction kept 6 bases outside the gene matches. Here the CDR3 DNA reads TGTGCCAGCAGCAAACTAGCGGGAGGGATGAATGAGCAGTTCTTC. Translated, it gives CASSKLAGGMNEQFF.

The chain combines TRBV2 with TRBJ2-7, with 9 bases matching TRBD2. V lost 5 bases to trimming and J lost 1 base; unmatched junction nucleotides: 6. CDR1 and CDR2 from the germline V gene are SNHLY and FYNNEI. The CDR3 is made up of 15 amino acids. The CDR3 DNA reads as TGTGCCAGCAGTACTCGGACTAGCGAGTCCTACGAGCAGTACTTC. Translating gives CASSTRTSESYEQYF.

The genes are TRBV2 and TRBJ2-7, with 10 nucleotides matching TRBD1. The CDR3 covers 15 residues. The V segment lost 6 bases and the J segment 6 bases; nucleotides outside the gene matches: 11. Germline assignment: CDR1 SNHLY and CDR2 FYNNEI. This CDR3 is CASSVSGQGDSEQYF. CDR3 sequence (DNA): TGTGCCAGCAGCGTGAGCGGACAGGGGGACTCCGAGCAGTACTTC.

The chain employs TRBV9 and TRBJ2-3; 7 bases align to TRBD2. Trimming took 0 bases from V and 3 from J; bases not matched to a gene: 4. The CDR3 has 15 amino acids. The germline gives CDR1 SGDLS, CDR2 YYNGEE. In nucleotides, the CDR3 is TGTGCCAGCAGCGTAGGCCTAGCGGCAACAGATACGCAGTATTTT. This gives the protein CASSVGLAATDTQYF.

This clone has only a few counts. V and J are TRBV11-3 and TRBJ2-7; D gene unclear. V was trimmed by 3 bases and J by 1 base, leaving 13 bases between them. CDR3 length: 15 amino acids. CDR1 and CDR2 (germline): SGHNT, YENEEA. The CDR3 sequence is CASSLAGQPSYEQYF. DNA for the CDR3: TGTGCCAGCAGCTTGGCTGGGCAACCTTCCTACGAGCAGTACTTC.

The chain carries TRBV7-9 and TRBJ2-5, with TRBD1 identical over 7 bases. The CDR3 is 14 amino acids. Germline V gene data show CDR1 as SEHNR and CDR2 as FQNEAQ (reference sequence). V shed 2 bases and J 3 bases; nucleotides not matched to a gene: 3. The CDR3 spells CASSLRQGEETQYF. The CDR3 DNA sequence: TGTGCCAGCAGCTTACGACAGGGTGAAGAGACCCAGTACTTC.

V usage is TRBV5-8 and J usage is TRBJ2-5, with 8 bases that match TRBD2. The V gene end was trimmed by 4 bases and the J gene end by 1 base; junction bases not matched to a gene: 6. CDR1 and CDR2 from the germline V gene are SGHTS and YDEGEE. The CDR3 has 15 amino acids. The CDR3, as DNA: TGTGCCAGCAGCCACGGAGCGGGGGCCCAAGAGACCCAGTACTTC. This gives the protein CASSHGAGAQETQYF.

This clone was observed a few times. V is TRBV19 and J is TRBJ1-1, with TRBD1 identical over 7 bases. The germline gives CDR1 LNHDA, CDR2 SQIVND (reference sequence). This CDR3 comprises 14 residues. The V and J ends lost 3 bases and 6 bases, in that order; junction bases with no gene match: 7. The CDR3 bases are TGTGCCAGTAGTATTGACAGGGAGGCTTCTGAAGCTTTCTTT. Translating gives CASSIDREASEAFF. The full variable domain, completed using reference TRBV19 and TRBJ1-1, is DGGITQSPKYLFRKEGQNVTLSCEQNLNHDAMYWYRQDPGQGLRLIYYSQIVNDFQKGDIAEGYSVSREKKESFPLTVTSAQKNPTAFYLCASSIDREASEAFFGQGTRLTVV.

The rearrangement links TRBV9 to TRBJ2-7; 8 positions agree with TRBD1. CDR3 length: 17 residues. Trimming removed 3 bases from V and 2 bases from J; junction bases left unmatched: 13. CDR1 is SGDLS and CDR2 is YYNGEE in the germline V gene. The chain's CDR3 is CASSANPDRVLAYEQYF. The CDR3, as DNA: TGTGCCAGCAGCGCAAACCCGGACAGGGTGCTGGCCTACGAGCAGTACTTC.

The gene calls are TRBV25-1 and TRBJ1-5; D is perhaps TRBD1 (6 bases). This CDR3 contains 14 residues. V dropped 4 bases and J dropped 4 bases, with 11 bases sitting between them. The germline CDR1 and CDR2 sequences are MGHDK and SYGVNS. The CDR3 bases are TGTGCCAGCAGTGCGACAGGCGATAATCAGCCCCAGCATTTT. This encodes CASSATGDNQPQHF.

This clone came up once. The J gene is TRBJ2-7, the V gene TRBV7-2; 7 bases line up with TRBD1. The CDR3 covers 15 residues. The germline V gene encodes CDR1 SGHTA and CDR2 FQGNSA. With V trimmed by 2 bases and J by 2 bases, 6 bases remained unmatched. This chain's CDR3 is CASSLITGQTYEQYF. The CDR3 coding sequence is TGTGCCAGCAGCTTAATAACGGGACAGACCTACGAGCAGTACTTC.

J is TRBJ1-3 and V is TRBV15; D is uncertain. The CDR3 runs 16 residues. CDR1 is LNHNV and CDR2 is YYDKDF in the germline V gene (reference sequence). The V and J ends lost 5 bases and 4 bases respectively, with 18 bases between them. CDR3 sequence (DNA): TGTGCCACCAGCCGTAGAATTCGGGAAGGGGGAAACACCATATATTTT. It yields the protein CATSRRIREGGNTIYF.

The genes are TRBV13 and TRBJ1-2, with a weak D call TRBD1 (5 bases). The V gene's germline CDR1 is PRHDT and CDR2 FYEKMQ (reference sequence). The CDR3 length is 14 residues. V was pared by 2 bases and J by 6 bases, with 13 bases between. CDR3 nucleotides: TGTGCCAGCAGCTTATTGGAGGGGCCGGATGGCTACACCTTC. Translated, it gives CASSLLEGPDGYTF. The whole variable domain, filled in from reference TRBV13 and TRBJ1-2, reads AAGVIQSPRHLIKEKRETATLKCYPIPRHDTVYWYQQGPGQDPQFLISFYEKMQSDKGSIPDRFSAQQFSDYHSELNMSSLELGDSALYFCASSLLEGPDGYTFGSGTRLTVV.

CDR3 loop: CASRSRGHGLPYEQYF. CDR3 coding DNA: TGTGCCAGCAGGTCTCGGGGACACGGACTTCCCTACGAGCAGTACTTC. The gene calls are TRBV5-6 and TRBJ2-7, with D possibly TRBD1 on 6 matching bases. Germline assignment: CDR1 SGHDT and CDR2 YYEEEE. The ends were cut back, 5 bases at V and 2 bases at J, with 20 bases in the middle. The CDR3 spans 16 residues.

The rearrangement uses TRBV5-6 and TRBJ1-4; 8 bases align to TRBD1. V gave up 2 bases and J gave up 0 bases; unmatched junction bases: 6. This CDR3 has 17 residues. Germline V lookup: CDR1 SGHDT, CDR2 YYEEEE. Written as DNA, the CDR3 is TGTGCCAGCAGCTTTAGACAGGGGCTCGCAACTAATGAAAAACTGTTTTTT. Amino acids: CASSFRQGLATNEKLFF.

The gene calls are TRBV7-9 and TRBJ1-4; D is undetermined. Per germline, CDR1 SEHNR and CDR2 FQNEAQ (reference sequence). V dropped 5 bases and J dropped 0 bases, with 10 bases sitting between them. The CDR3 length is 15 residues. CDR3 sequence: CASSPAVTTNEKLFF. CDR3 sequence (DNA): TGTGCCAGCAGCCCCGCGGTGACAACTAATGAAAAACTGTTTTTT.

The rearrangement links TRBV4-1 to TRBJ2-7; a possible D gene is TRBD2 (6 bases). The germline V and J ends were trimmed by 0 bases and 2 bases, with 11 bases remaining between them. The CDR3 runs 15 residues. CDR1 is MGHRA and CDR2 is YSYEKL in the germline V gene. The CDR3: CASSQDTSPTYEQYF. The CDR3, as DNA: TGCGCCAGCAGCCAAGATACTAGCCCCACCTACGAGCAGTACTTC.

The chain's CDR3 is CSVEDPDRGRLNGAFF. CDR3 nucleotides: TGCAGCGTTGAAGATCCAGACAGGGGGCGTTTAAACGGAGCTTTCTTT. This rearrangement joins TRBV29-1 to TRBJ1-1; 10 positions agree with TRBD1. Trimming took 0 bases from V and 10 from J; bases not matched to a gene: 14. Germline CDR1 SQVTM, CDR2 ANQGSEA. This CDR3 contains 16 residues.

The CDR3, as DNA: TGTGCCAGCAGTTTACGAGCATATTACAGGGGAACCTACGAGCAGTACTTC. This gives the protein CASSLRAYYRGTYEQYF. The V gene is TRBV28, the J gene TRBJ2-7; 7 nucleotides align to TRBD1. V shed 2 bases, J shed 2 bases, and the junction held 12 bases outside the gene matches. Germline-derived CDR1 and CDR2 are MDHEN and SYDVKM. This CDR3 spans 17 amino acids.

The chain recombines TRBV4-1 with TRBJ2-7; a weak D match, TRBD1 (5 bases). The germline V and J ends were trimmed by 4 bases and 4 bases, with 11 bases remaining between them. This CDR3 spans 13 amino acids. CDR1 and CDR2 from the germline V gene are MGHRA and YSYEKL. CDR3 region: CASSRLDKYEQYF. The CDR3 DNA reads TGCGCCAGCAGCCGTCTGGACAAGTACGAGCAGTACTTC.

The CDR3 DNA reads as TGTGCCAGCAGCGTAGGGGGAGAGGACGAGCAGTACTTC. It translates to CASSVGGEDEQYF. V and J are TRBV9 and TRBJ2-7; maybe TRBD2 (5 bases). This CDR3 has 13 amino acids. Germline V gene lookup returns CDR1 SGDLS and CDR2 YYNGEE. V lost 0 bases and J 5 bases, leaving 9 bases between the germline ends.